This T cell receptor beta chain was captured by sequencing in a study of siplizumab effects on memory and regulatory T cells. General study results and limits: Fewer alloreactive sequences mapped to unstimulated CD4+ memory cells under siplizumab. There appeared to be greater diversity in naive T cells than in memory cells, and naive T cells seemed major contributors to the alloresponse. Reactions containing siplizumab showed mappable alloreactive CD4+ clones averaging roughly 70% Treg-derived, versus 25% to 30% in controls.

Each sample had around 99,000 TCR templates assayed. Clones were sequenced by immunoSEQ multiplex PCR, and TCRdb holds only the in-frame ones, with some missing. This table holds approximately 100,000 clones, about 90% found once. The V end was cut by 4 bases, the J end by 0 bases, with 9 bases between. The CDR3 totals 14 residues. Germline-derived CDR1 and CDR2 are MNHNY and SVGAGI (reference sequence). Points on this clone: Its antigen is not known.

Specimen: Tregs sorted from blood. This chain uses TRBV6-6 with TRBJ1-2, with D hard to call. The clonotype comes from a human donor in good health. The CDR3 nucleotides read TGTGCCAGCAGTTCTTCCCAAGCTAACTATGGCTACACCTTC. Amino acid sequence: CASSSSQANYGYTF.